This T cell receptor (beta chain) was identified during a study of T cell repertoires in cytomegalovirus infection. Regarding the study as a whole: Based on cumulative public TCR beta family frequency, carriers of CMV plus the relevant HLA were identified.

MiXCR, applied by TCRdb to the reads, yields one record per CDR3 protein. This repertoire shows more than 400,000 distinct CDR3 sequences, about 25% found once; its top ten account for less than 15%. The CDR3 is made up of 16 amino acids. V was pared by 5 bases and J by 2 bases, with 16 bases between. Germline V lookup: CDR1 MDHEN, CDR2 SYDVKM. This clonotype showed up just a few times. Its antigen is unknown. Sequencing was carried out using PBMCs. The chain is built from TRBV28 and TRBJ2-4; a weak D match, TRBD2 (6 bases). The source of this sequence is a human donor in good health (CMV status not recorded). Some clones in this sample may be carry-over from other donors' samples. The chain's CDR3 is CASSPPGLGSKNIQYF. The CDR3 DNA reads TGTGCCAGCAGTCCCCCGGGACTGGGCTCCAAAAACATTCAGTACTTC.